One and the same sample provided the 20 T cell receptor beta chains below, sequenced in a study of technical replicates of blood from a few donors. Assay used: immunoSEQ multiplex PCR; TCRdb lists only in-frame clones, some missing. The table records 59,000 or so clones, 93% of them present only once. Sequencing was performed on PBMCs. Receptor source: a human donor in good health. Some clones in this sample may be carry-over from other donors' samples.

The chain combines TRBV4-1 with TRBJ1-2; weak D call: TRBD1 (6 bases). The length of the CDR3 is 15 residues. V lost 3 bases to trimming and J lost 2 bases, with 13 bases between them. Germline CDR1 is MGHRA and CDR2 is YSYEKL. In DNA form, the CDR3 reads TGCGCCAGCAGCCAGGGGGCGGATAGAAACTATGGCTACACCTTC. Its translation: CASSQGADRNYGYTF.

The V call is TRBV5-1, the J call TRBJ2-2; D uncertain. The CDR3 loop spans 14 amino acids. From germline, CDR1 is SGHRS and CDR2 YFSETQ. Deletions cut 3 bases from V and 1 base from J, with 7 bases between. The CDR3 sequence is CASSWQMNTGELFF. The CDR3, as DNA: TGCGCCAGCAGCTGGCAGATGAACACCGGGGAGCTGTTTTTT.

The V call is TRBV7-2, the J call TRBJ2-5, with a possible D match to TRBD1 (6 bases). Germline CDR1 is SGHTA and CDR2 is FQGNSA. This CDR3 is 18 amino acids long. V was cut by 4 bases and J by 5 bases, with 26 bases left in between. The CDR3 region has the DNA TGTGCCAGCAGCTCAAGACCCCACAGGGTGGGGGATAGGGAGACCCAGTACTTC. Translation: CASSSRPHRVGDRETQYF.

The chain is built from TRBV9 and TRBJ2-1; 7 positions agree with TRBD2. CDR3 length: 16 amino acids. Germline CDR1 reads SGDLS; CDR2 reads YYNGEE. V shed 0 bases and J 0 bases; nucleotides not matched to a gene: 3. The CDR3 DNA reads as TGTGCCAGCAGCGTAGCCGGGGGGAGCTCCTACAATGAGCAGTTCTTC. Amino acid sequence: CASSVAGGSSYNEQFF.

This clone appeared once. The rearrangement joins TRBV7-6 to TRBJ2-7, with a weak D call TRBD2 (5 bases). The CDR3 length is 14 residues. Germline CDR1 and CDR2: SGHVS and FNYEAQ. V lost 5 bases and J lost 3, with 14 bases in between. CDR3: CASSPGLVGYEQYF. The CDR3 DNA follows: TGTGCCAGCAGCCCAGGACTGGTAGGCTACGAGCAGTACTTC.

The V call is TRBV5-6, the J call TRBJ2-2; TRBD1 aligns across 8 bases. Germline V lookup: CDR1 SGHDT, CDR2 YYEEEE. This CDR3 region has 16 residues. V was pared by 5 bases and J by 6 bases, with 12 bases of the junction left unmatched. The CDR3 region is CASRGQGRDYSGELFF. As DNA, the CDR3 is TGTGCCAGCAGAGGACAGGGCCGAGATTACTCCGGGGAGCTGTTTTTT.

The rearrangement joins TRBV7-3 to TRBJ2-5; 8 nucleotides agree with TRBD2. The CDR3 runs to 13 residues. CDR1 is SGHTA, CDR2 FQGTGA, per germline. V shed 11 bases and J 1 base; nucleotides not matched to a gene: 6. CDR3 sequence (DNA): TGTGCCTCGGCTAGCGGGTCCCAAGAGACCCAGTACTTC. It translates to CASASGSQETQYF. Supplemented by reference TRBV7-3 and TRBJ2-5, the full variable domain reads GAGVSQTPSNKVTEKGKYVELRCDPISGHTALYWYRQSLGQGPEFLIYFQGTGAADDSGLPNDRFFAVRPEGSVSTLKIQRTERGDSAVYLCASASGSQETQYFGPGTRLLVL.

This chain joins TRBV9 and TRBJ1-5, with a possible D match to TRBD1 (6 bases). This CDR3 spans 15 amino acids. Per germline, CDR1 SGDLS and CDR2 YYNGEE. The V end lost 0 bases, the J end lost 3 bases, and 10 bases lay between the germline ends. The CDR3 reads CASSVAGDPNQPQHF. CDR3 nucleotides: TGTGCCAGCAGCGTAGCAGGGGACCCCAATCAGCCCCAGCATTTT.

The V and J genes are TRBV5-1 and TRBJ2-1; 9 bases fit TRBD2. CDR3 length: 15 amino acids. V lost 1 base, J lost 5 bases, and 4 bases stayed unmatched. The germline V gene has CDR1 SGHRS and CDR2 YFSETQ. In DNA form, the CDR3 reads TGCGCCAGCAGCTTGATGGCGGGGGGGAACAATGAGCAGTTCTTC. Its translation is CASSLMAGGNNEQFF.

The chain couples TRBV5-1 to TRBJ1-2, with 7 positions matching TRBD1. V shed 2 bases and J 4 bases; nucleotides not matched to a gene: 2. Germline-derived CDR1 and CDR2 are SGHRS and YFSETQ. This CDR3 is 13 amino acids long. The CDR3 here is CASSLQGSYGYTF. The CDR3 DNA sequence: TGCGCCAGCAGCTTACAGGGGAGCTATGGCTACACCTTC.

The gene calls are TRBV19 and TRBJ1-5; weak D call: TRBD1 (5 bases). Trimming shortened V by 2 bases and J by 6 bases, and 14 bases separated the two germline ends. This CDR3 is built from 15 residues. Germline CDR1 reads LNHDA; CDR2 reads SQIVND (reference sequence). CDR3: CASSIFGGSGQPQHF. In DNA, the CDR3 is TGTGCCAGTAGTATATTCGGGGGTAGTGGTCAGCCCCAGCATTTT.

The chain is built from TRBV11-2 and TRBJ2-1; D is uncertain. Per germline, CDR1 SGHAT and CDR2 FQNNGV. The V end lost 5 bases, the J end lost 9 bases, and 17 bases lay between the germline ends. The CDR3 runs 14 residues. The CDR3 loop reads CASSPLGSSGEQFF. The CDR3 DNA reads TGTGCCAGCAGCCCTCTTGGCTCCTCAGGTGAGCAGTTCTTC.

The J gene is TRBJ1-5, the V gene TRBV6-5, with TRBD1 as a possible D gene (5 bases). Germline V gene sequence: CDR1 MNHEY, CDR2 SVGAGI. The germline V and J ends were trimmed by 2 bases and 4 bases, with 15 bases remaining between them. This CDR3 has 16 residues. For the CDR3, the DNA is TGTGCCAGCAGTTACACTGCCGGGGGGGGGAATCAGCCCCAGCATTTT. Residues: CASSYTAGGGNQPQHF.

The genes are TRBV7-2 and TRBJ2-3; weak D call: TRBD1 (5 bases). Germline V gene lookup returns CDR1 SGHTA and CDR2 FQGNSA. This CDR3 is built from 15 residues. With 0 bases removed from V and 6 bases from J, the gap between germline ends came to 13 bases. For the CDR3, the DNA is TGTGCCAGCAGCTTAGCGTCAGGGTGGTTCGATACGCAGTATTTT. Its protein product is CASSLASGWFDTQYF.

This clone turned up a few times. This chain links TRBV7-2 with TRBJ2-5; 15 bases agree with TRBD2. After removal of 1 base from V and 5 bases from J, the junction contained 11 bases not matched to a gene. Per the germline V gene, CDR1 is SGHTA and CDR2 is FQGNSA. This CDR3 has 19 amino acids. CDR3 DNA: TGTGCCAGCAGCTTAGGAGGACTAGCGGGAGGGCCGGTTGGGGAGACCCAGTACTTC. Translating it yields CASSLGGLAGGPVGETQYF.

The V call is TRBV7-9, the J call TRBJ2-3; 11 positions agree with TRBD2. Germline V gene data show CDR1 as SEHNR and CDR2 as FQNEAQ (reference sequence). This CDR3 spans 18 amino acids. Germline trimming cut 0 bases from V and 6 bases from J; bases unmatched to any gene: 11. CDR3 sequence reads: CASSLASSLAGGGDTQYF. The CDR3 DNA reads as TGTGCCAGCAGCTTAGCGTCCTCTCTAGCGGGAGGTGGGGATACGCAGTATTTT. The whole variable domain, remainder taken from reference TRBV7-9 and TRBJ2-3, is DTGVSQNPRHKITKRGQNVTFRCDPISEHNRLYWYRQTLGQGPEFLTYFQNEAQLEKSRLLSDRFSAERPKGSFSTLEIQRTEQGDSAMYLCASSLASSLAGGGDTQYFGPGTRLTVL.

The V call is TRBV6-5, the J call TRBJ2-7, with TRBD2 identical over 11 bases. After removal of 6 bases from V and 1 base from J, the junction contained 5 bases not matched to a gene. Germline V gene lookup returns CDR1 MNHEY and CDR2 SVGAGI. CDR3 size: 15 residues. CDR3 region: CASSTGTSGSYEQYF. CDR3 nucleotide sequence: TGTGCCAGCAGCACCGGGACTAGCGGTTCCTACGAGCAGTACTTC.

The V call is TRBV21-1, the J call TRBJ1-6; no check of the table's D call, TRBD1, against the DNA was made. TRBV21-1 is annotated as a pseudogene. The CDR3 loop spans 19 amino acids. CDR3 residues: CASSKGGRPQSSYNSPLHF. The CDR3 nucleotides read TGTGCCAGCAGCAAAGGGGGCAGGCCTCAGAGCTCCTATAATTCACCCCTCCACTTT.

This chain joins TRBV11-3 and TRBJ2-3; 9 bases agree with TRBD2. V shed 6 bases, J shed 0 bases, and the junction held 7 bases outside the gene matches. CDR3 length: 16 residues. Germline V gene sequence: CDR1 SGHNT, CDR2 YENEEA. DNA of the CDR3: TGTGCCAGCAGTTCGAGGACTAGCGATAGCACAGATACGCAGTATTTT. As protein: CASSSRTSDSTDTQYF. Based on the CDR3 plus reference TRBV11-3 and TRBJ2-3, the full variable domain is EAGVVQSPRYKIIEKKQPVAFWCNPISGHNTLYWYLQNLGQGPELLIRYENEEAVDDSQLPKDRFSAERLKGVDSTLKIQPAELGDSAVYLCASSSRTSDSTDTQYFGPGTRLTVL.

The chain joins TRBV2 to TRBJ2-2; 8 bases are a match to TRBD2. The junction had 5 bases not matched to a gene; V was cut back by 5 bases and J by 3 bases. CDR3 length equals 15 residues. CDR1 SNHLY and CDR2 FYNNEI come from the germline V gene. The chain's CDR3 is CASSRSGGYTGELFF. Written as DNA, the CDR3 is TGTGCCAGCAGTAGAAGCGGGGGCTACACCGGGGAGCTGTTTTTT.